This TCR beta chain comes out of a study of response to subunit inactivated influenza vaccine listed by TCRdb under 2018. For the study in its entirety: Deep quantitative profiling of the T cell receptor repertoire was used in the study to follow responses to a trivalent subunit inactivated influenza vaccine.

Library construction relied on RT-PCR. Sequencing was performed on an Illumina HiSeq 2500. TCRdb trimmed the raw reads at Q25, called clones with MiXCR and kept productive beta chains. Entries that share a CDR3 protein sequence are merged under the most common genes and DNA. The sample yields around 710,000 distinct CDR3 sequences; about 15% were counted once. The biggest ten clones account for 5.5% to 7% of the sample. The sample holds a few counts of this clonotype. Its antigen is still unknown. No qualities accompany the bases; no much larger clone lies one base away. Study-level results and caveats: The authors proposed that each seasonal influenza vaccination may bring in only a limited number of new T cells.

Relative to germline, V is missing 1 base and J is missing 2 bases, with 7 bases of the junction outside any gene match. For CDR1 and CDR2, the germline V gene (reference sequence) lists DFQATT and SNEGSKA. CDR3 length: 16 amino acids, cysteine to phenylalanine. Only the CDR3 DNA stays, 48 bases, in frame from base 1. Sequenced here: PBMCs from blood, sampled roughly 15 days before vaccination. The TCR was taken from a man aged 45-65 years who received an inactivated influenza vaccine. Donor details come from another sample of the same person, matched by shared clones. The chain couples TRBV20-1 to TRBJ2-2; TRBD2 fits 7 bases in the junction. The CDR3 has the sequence CSARVAGPLNTGELFF. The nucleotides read TGCAGTGCTAGAGTAGCGGGTCCCCTTAACACCGGGGAGCTGTTTTTT.